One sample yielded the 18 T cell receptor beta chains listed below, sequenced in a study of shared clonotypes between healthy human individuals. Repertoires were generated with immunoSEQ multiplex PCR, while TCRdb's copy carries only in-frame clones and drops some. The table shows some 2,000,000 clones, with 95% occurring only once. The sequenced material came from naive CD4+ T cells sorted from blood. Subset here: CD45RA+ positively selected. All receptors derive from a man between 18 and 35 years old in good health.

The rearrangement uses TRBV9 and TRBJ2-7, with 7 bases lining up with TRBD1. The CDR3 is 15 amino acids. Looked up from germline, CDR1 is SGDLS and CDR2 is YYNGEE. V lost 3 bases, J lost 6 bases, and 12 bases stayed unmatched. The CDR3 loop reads CASSGPGTARSEQYF. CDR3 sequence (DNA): TGTGCCAGCAGCGGTCCCGGGACAGCGCGGAGCGAGCAGTACTTC.

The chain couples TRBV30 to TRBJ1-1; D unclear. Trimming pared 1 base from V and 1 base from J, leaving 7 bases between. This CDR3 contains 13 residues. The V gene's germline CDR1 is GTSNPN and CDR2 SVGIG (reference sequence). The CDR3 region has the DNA TGTGCCTGGAGTGCAAAACGGAACACTGAAGCTTTCTTT. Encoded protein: CAWSAKRNTEAFF.

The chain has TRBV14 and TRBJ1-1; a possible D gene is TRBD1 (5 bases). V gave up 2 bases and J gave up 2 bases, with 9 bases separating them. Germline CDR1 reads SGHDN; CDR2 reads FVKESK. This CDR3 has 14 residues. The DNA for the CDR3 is TGTGCCAGCAGCCAACAGACAGTTAACACTGAAGCTTTCTTT. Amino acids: CASSQQTVNTEAFF. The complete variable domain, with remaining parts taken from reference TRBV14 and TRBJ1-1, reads EAGVTQFPSHSVIEKGQTVTLRCDPISGHDNLYWYRRVMGKEIKFLLHFVKESKQDESGMPNNRFLAERTGGTYSTLKVQPAELEDSGVYFCASSQQTVNTEAFFGQGTRLTVV.

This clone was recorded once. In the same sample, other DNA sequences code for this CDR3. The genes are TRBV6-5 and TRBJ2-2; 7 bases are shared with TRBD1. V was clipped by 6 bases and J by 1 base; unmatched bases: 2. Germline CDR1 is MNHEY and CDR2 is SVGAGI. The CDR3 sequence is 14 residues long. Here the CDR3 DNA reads TGTGCCAGCAGAAGGACAGGGAACACCGGGGAGCTGTTTTTT. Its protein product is CASRRTGNTGELFF.

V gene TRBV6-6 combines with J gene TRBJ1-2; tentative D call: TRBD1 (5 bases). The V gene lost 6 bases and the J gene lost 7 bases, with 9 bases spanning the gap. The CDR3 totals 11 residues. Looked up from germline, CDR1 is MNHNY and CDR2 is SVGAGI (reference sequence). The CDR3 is CASRGGGGYTF. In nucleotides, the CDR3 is TGTGCCAGCAGGGGGGGTGGTGGCTACACCTTC.

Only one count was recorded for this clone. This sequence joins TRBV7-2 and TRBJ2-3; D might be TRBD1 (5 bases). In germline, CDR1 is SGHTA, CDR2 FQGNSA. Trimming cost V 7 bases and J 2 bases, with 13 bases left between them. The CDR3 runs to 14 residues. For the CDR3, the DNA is TGTGCCAGCATCCATGGGGCTACCACAGATACGCAGTATTTT. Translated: CASIHGATTDTQYF. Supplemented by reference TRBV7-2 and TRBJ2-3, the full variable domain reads GAGVSQSPSNKVTEKGKDVELRCDPISGHTALYWYRQSLGQGLEFLIYFQGNSAPDKSGLPSDRFSAERTGGSVSTLTIQRTQQEDSAVYLCASIHGATTDTQYFGPGTRLTVL.

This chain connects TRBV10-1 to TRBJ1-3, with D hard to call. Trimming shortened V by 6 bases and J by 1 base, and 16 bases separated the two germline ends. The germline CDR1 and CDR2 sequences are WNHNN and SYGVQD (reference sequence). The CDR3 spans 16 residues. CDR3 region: CASRVPRAVSGNTIYF. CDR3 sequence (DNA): TGCGCCAGCAGGGTACCGAGGGCGGTATCTGGAAACACCATATATTTT.

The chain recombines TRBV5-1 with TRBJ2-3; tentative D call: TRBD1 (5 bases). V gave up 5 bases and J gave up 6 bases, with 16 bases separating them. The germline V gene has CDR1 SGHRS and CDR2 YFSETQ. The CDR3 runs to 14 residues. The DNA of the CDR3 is TGCGCCAGCAGGTCGCTGGGGCATTCTGATACGCAGTATTTT. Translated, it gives CASRSLGHSDTQYF.

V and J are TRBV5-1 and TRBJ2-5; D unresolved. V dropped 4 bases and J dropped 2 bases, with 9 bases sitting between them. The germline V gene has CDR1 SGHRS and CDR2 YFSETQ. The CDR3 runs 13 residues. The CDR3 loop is CASSRTPQETQYF. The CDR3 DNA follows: TGCGCCAGCAGCCGTACACCTCAAGAGACCCAGTACTTC.

CDR3 in DNA: TGTGCCAGCACCCCGGACAGGGCAGGCTCCTACAATGAGCAGTTCTTC. Protein: CASTPDRAGSYNEQFF. The V gene is TRBV7-2, the J gene TRBJ2-1, with TRBD1 matching 8 bases. Germline V gene sequence: CDR1 SGHTA, CDR2 FQGNSA. With V trimmed by 7 bases and J by 0 bases, 8 bases remained unmatched. The length of the CDR3 is 16 residues.

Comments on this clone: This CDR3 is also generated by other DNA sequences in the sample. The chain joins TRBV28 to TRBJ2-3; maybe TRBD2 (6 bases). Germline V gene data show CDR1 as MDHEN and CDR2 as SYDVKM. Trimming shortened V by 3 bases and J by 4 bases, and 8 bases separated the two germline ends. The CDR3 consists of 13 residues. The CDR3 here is CASSLSGADTQYF. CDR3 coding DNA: TGTGCCAGCAGTTTGTCGGGGGCAGATACGCAGTATTTT.

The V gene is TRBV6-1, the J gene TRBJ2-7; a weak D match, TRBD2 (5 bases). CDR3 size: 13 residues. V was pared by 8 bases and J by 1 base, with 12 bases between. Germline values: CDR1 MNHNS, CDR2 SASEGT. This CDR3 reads CASGRDYSYEQYF. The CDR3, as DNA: TGTGCCAGCGGGCGAGACTATTCCTACGAGCAGTACTTC.

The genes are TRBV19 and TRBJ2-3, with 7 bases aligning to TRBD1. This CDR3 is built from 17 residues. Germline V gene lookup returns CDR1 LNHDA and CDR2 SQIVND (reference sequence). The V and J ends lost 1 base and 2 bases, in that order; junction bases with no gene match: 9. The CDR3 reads CASSIGGATGNTDTQYF. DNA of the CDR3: TGTGCCAGTAGTATAGGAGGGGCGACAGGGAACACAGATACGCAGTATTTT.

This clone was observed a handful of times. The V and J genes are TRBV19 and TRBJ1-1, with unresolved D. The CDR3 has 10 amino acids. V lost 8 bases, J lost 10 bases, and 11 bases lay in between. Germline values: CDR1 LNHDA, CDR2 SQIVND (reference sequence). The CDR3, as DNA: TGTGCCAGTGGTGGGAGTGCAGCTTTCTTT. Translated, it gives CASGGSAAFF.

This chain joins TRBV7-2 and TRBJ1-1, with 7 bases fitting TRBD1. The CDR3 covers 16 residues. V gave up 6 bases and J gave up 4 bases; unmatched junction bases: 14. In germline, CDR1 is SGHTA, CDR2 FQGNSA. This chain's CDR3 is CASSSRGLGSSTEAFF. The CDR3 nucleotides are TGTGCCAGCAGTTCCAGGGGGTTAGGGTCGAGCACTGAAGCTTTCTTT.

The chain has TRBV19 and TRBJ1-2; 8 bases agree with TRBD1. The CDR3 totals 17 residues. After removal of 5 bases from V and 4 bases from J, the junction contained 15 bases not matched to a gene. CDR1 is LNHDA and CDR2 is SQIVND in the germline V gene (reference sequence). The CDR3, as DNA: TGTGCCAGTAGTCCCAACGGTGCGGCAGGGGGCACCTATGGCTACACCTTC. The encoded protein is CASSPNGAAGGTYGYTF.

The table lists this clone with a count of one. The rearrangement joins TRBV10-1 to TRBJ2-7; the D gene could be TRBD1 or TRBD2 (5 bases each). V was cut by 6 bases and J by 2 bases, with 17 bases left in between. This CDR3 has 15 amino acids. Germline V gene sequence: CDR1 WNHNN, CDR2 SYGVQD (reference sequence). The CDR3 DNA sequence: TGCGCCAGCAGGGGTGGGGGACCGAAAACCTACGAGCAGTACTTC. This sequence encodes CASRGGGPKTYEQYF.

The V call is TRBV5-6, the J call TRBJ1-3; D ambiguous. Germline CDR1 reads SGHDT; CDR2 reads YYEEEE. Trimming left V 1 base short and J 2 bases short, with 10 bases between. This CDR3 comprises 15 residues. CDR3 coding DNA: TGTGCCAGCAGCTTGAGCCTCGGGCCTGGAAACACCATATATTTT. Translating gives CASSLSLGPGNTIYF.